This TCR beta chain comes out of a study of cytomegalovirus exposure and HLA in healthy donors. Points from the study as a whole: As a later analysis showed, several of the most significant clusters appeared to be linked to common viral pathogens. Later analysis placed DRB1 highest and HLA-C lowest in TCR association rates, which differed by HLA locus.

The CDR3 loop spans 12 amino acids. Trimming left V 6 bases short and J 6 bases short, with 14 bases between. Germline CDR1 reads GTSNPN; CDR2 reads SVGIG (reference sequence). Note on this clone: Its specificity is not known.

PCR was performed using 60 Vbeta and 13 Jbeta primers. The protocol was immunoSEQ multiplex PCR, while the TCRdb copy is restricted to in-frame clones and leaves out a portion. The table lists about 77,000 clones, around 79% of them singletons, with 4% to 4.5% in the top ten. The source is a man aged 35 to 55 in good health and CMV-seronegative. Material: PBMCs. V is TRBV30 and J is TRBJ2-5; D might be TRBD2 (5 bases). CDR3 amino acids: CACTGGAQTQYF. For the CDR3, the DNA is TGTGCCTGCACCGGAGGAGCTCAGACCCAGTACTTC.